A selection of T cell receptor beta chains follows, all from one sample in a study of cytomegalovirus exposure and HLA in healthy donors. Assay used: immunoSEQ multiplex PCR; TCRdb lists only in-frame clones, some missing. The sample consists of around 200,000 clones, about 84% of them appearing once. The sample consisted of PBMCs. Every receptor here comes from a man in his fifties or sixties in good health and CMV-seronegative. Both conserved end residues are part of each CDR3. D genes are given only for firm matches. The size of a clone is reported for some rows only, either as once, few or many, or as a class for expanded clones.

few	-	TRBV14	TRBJ1-6	TGTGCCAGCAGCCAAGATAGCGCCGGGGGTCAGGGTTCACCCCTCCACTTT	CASSQDSAGGQGSPLHF
-	TRBD1	TRBV11-2	TRBJ2-2	TGTGCCAGCAGCCCTTTCGGACAGGGGGCTTCCGGGGAGCTGTTTTTT	CASSPFGQGASGELFF
-	-	TRBV25-1	TRBJ2-7	TGTGCCAGCAGAATTACAGGGCGGGAGCAGTACTTC	CASRITGREQYF
-	-	TRBV19	TRBJ2-4	TGTGCCAGTAGTAACGACGCAGGGTTTCCCAAAAACATTCAGTACTTC	CASSNDAGFPKNIQYF
-	-	TRBV7-8	TRBJ1-5	TGTGCCAGCAGCCCGCCCTTGAGGCTGGCGGTGGATCAGCCCCAGCATTTT	CASSPPLRLAVDQPQHF
-	-	TRBV27	TRBJ1-4	TGTGCCAGCAGTCCGGGGGGGGTTGGGGAAAAACTGTTTTTT	CASSPGGVGEKLFF
few	-	TRBV4-2	TRBJ1-1	TGTGCCAGCAGCCAAGATCGCCAGGGCACTGAAGCTTTCTTT	CASSQDRQGTEAFF
-	-	TRBV7-9	TRBJ2-7	TGTGCCAGCAGCCCGACAGAAGAAGGCTCCTACGAGCAGTACTTC	CASSPTEEGSYEQYF
-	TRBD1	TRBV11-2	TRBJ2-7	TGTGCCAGCAGCTTAGAAGGGACAGGTCCCTCCTACGAGCAGTACTTC	CASSLEGTGPSYEQYF
-	TRBD1	TRBV27	TRBJ1-1	TGTGCCAGCAAGCAAGGACAGGGGTACACTGAAGCTTTCTTT	CASKQGQGYTEAFF
-	-	TRBV2	TRBJ2-1	TGTGCCAGCAGTTATAAAAATGAGCAGTTCTTC	CASSYKNEQFF
few	-	TRBV4-3	TRBJ1-5	TGCGCCAGCAGCCAGGACGGGAAAAATCAGCCCCAGCATTTT	CASSQDGKNQPQHF
-	-	TRBV7-9	TRBJ2-3	TGTGCCAGCAGCTTTATTAGCGGACACACAGATACGCAGTATTTT	CASSFISGHTDTQYF
-	TRBD1	TRBV19	TRBJ2-7	TGTACCAGTAGTAAAGTCAGGGGGAATTCCTACGAGCAGTACTTC	CTSSKVRGNSYEQYF
-	-	TRBV27	TRBJ1-1	TGTGCCAGCAGGAGTCTGGTTTATACGGGGACTGAAGCTTTCTTT	CASRSLVYTGTEAFF
-	-	TRBV5-1	TRBJ2-1	TGCGCCAGCAGCTTGGTCGGGGGGCCCTACAATGAGCAGTTCTTC	CASSLVGGPYNEQFF
-	-	TRBV7-9	TRBJ2-5	TGTGCCAGCAGCTTAGGCAGCGAAGAGACCCAGTACTTC	CASSLGSEETQYF
-	-	TRBV19	TRBJ1-5	TGTGCCAGTAGTTTCGGGTCAGTCCAGCATTTT	CASSFGSVQHF
-	-	TRBV11-1	TRBJ1-1	TGTGCCAGCAGCTTATTGAGCGGGGGTTCTGAAGCTTTCTTT	CASSLLSGGSEAFF
-	TRBD2	TRBV18	TRBJ2-1	TGTGCCAGCTCACCAACTAGGACTAGCGGGGAGCAGTTCTTC	CASSPTRTSGEQFF
-	-	TRBV4-3	TRBJ2-2	TGCGCCAGCAGCCAAGGGACAGCGAACACCGGGGAGCTGTTTTTT	CASSQGTANTGELFF
-	TRBD1	TRBV4-3	TRBJ2-7	TGCGCCAGCAGCCAAAACAGGGGCTCCTACGAGCAGTACTTC	CASSQNRGSYEQYF
-	-	TRBV4-1	TRBJ1-6	TGCGCCAGCAGCCAAGGTGCCGGGTCCGATAATTCACCCCTCCACTTT	CASSQGAGSDNSPLHF
-	-	TRBV7-2	TRBJ2-1	TGTGCCAGCAGCTTATCGGGGGACAGTTCCTACAATGAGCAGTTCTTC	CASSLSGDSSYNEQFF
once	-	TRBV5-1	TRBJ2-2	TGCGCCAGCAGCTTGGGACAGCCCGGGGAGCTGTTTTTT	CASSLGQPGELFF
few	TRBD1	TRBV7-9	TRBJ1-1	TGTGCCAGCAGCTTAGCCGCCGGGACAGGGAGGAACACTGAAGCTTTCTTT	CASSLAAGTGRNTEAFF
once	TRBD1	TRBV30	TRBJ1-2	TGTGCCTGGAGTAAACAGGGGGTCTATGGCTACACCTTC	CAWSKQGVYGYTF
few	-	TRBV9	TRBJ2-2	TGTGCCAGCAGCGGGGGGGGGCTGGCCGGGGAGCTGTTTTTT	CASSGGGLAGELFF
-	-	TRBV19	TRBJ2-3	TGTGCCAGTAGTAACGGGGATTGGACAGATACGCAGTATTTT	CASSNGDWTDTQYF
-	-	TRBV7-2	TRBJ2-1	TGTGCCAGCAGCTTAGGGGGGGTCGGGGCGCAGTTCTTC	CASSLGGVGAQFF
-	TRBD1	TRBV7-8	TRBJ2-7	TGTGCCAGCAGCGCGTATACCGCCGGGACAGGGGGCCAATACGAGCAGTACTTC	CASSAYTAGTGGQYEQYF
-	-	TRBV6-5	TRBJ2-7	TGTGCCAGCATCGGTCACAGCCCCGGTTCCTACGAGCAGTACTTC	CASIGHSPGSYEQYF
-	-	TRBV10-3	TRBJ1-1	TGTGCCATCAGCTCGGGAGCTGAAGCTTTCTTT	CAISSGAEAFF
-	-	TRBV5-1	TRBJ2-1	TGCGCCAGCAGCTTGGGTATTTTAAATGAGCAGTTCTTC	CASSLGILNEQFF
-	-	TRBV2	TRBJ1-2	TGTGCCAGCAGTGAATCCCCGGGAACGAACTATGGCTACACCTTC	CASSESPGTNYGYTF
-	TRBD2	TRBV9	TRBJ2-5	TGTGCCAGCAGCCCCTCGGGGGGGAGGGAGACCCAGTACTTC	CASSPSGGRETQYF
-	-	TRBV7-6	TRBJ2-3	TGTGCCAGCAGCTTAGGATGGGGGGGCACAGATACGCAGTATTTT	CASSLGWGGTDTQYF
-	-	TRBV20-1	TRBJ2-5	TGCAGTGCGAGGGTGGCGGAGACCCAGTACTTC	CSARVAETQYF
-	TRBD1	TRBV28	TRBJ1-1	TGTGCCAGCAGTTTGGATCCAGGACAGGTGAACACTGAAGCTTTCTTT	CASSLDPGQVNTEAFF
few	-	TRBV20-1	TRBJ2-7	TGCAGTGCTAGGACAACCTACGAGCAGTACTTC	CSARTTYEQYF